This T cell receptor beta chain was retrieved from a study of cytomegalovirus exposure and HLA in healthy donors. The study's findings and limits: Investigators reported 150 to 200 TCR beta chains as tied to cytomegalovirus. In vitro data verified a few CMV-associated chains as specific for CMV antigens. Most TCR sequences were uncommon, yet certain public TCRs appeared in many donors.

While the first cohort had 700 or so subjects, the donors belonged to the separate validation cohort of 120 subjects. TCRdb's copy holds only in-frame clones and misses some; the assay was immunoSEQ multiplex PCR. The sample consists of fewer than 400,000 clones, 70% to 90% of them appearing once. In regard to this clone: What it binds is not known.

The ends lost 4 bases at V and 2 bases at J; junction bases unmatched: 3. Looked up from germline, CDR1 is MGHRA and CDR2 is YSYEKL. The CDR3 covers 16 residues. The source is a man aged 25 to 40 in good health and CMV-seronegative. The chain combines TRBV4-1 with TRBJ2-3, with TRBD2 matching over 13 bases. The sequencing input was PBMCs. The CDR3 region has the DNA TGCGCCAGCAGCCGAGGGACTAGCGGGGCCACAGATACGCAGTATTTT. It translates to CASSRGTSGATDTQYF.